This T cell receptor (beta chain) originates from a study of blood T cell repertoires in COVID-19. Study-level background: Samples came from the United States, Italy and Spain, spanning acute and convalescent COVID-19. Sample material is recorded as cDNA or gDNA derived from T cells, B-cell-depleted T cells, or PBMCs.

Authors' processing steps: By means of reference gene primer amplification, nucleated cell counts were estimated. Using immunoSEQ multiplex PCR, the repertoire was profiled, and TCRdb retains in-frame clones only, with some absent. V and J calls and clone size are those listed in that table; D and trimming were worked out from the DNA. The sample carries nearly 250,000 clones, 86% recorded once. Seattle patient enrollment occurred during active infection, with longitudinal follow-up thereafter. V was clipped by 4 bases and J by 7 bases; unmatched bases: 9. The CDR3 extends over 16 amino acids. Germline V lookup: CDR1 SGHRS, CDR2 YFSETQ.

The chain joins TRBV5-1 to TRBJ1-6, with 9 bases lining up with TRBD1. This receptor was taken from a woman of 80 years or more with COVID-19, enrolled during active disease. Sequencing was carried out using peripheral blood. The CDR3 nucleotides are TGCGCCAGCAGCCTACAACCGGGACAGGGAAATTCACCCCTCCACTTT. Translating it yields CASSLQPGQGNSPLHF.